These T cell receptor beta chains were read from a single sample in a study of CD8+CD57+ T cells in acquired aplastic anemia. TCRdb reprocessed the reads with MiXCR, giving one entry per CDR3 protein. Of approximately 200,000 distinct CDR3 sequences listed, roughly half were seen once; the top ten hold roughly 15%. Sequencing used sorted CD4+, CD8+, or CD8+CD57+ T cells (not recorded which) from PBMCs. Receptors originate from a human donor in good health, serving as a control. Each CDR3 is given with its conserved first and last residue. Fields, in order: J gene, D gene, clone size, V gene, CDR3 protein, CDR3 DNA. D genes are given only for firm matches. For some rows the clone size is stated as once, few or many, or as a class when expanded; others skip it.

>TRBJ2-7|NA|many|TRBV5-1
CASSLDPGPYEQYF
TGCGCCAGCAGCTTGGATCCGGGACCCTACGAGCAGTACTTC
>TRBJ2-2|NA|many|TRBV7-9
CASISLGGGTPAPGELFF
TGTGCCAGCATCAGCTTAGGGGGGGGGACACCAGCACCCGGGGAGCTGTTTTTT
>TRBJ1-2|TRBD1|NA|TRBV29-1
CSVDEDRGNGYTF
TGCAGCGTTGATGAGGACAGGGGGAATGGCTACACCTTC
>TRBJ2-3|NA|NA|TRBV7-6
CASSPASRADTQYF
TGTGCTAGCAGCCCTGCATCGAGGGCAGATACGCAGTATTTT
>TRBJ1-5|TRBD1|many|TRBV12-3/TRBV12-4
CASRGTVYQPQHF
TGTGCCAGCAGGGGGACAGTCTATCAGCCCCAGCATTTT
>TRBJ1-1|NA|NA|TRBV2
CASSKVTEAFF
TGTGCCAGCAGTAAGGTGACTGAAGCTTTCTTT
>TRBJ2-7|TRBD2|NA|TRBV7-3
CASSDGLAGAEQYF
TGTGCCAGCAGCGACGGACTAGCGGGAGCCGAGCAGTACTTC
>TRBJ1-1|TRBD1|NA|TRBV19
CASSIGGQGGEAFF
TGTGCCAGTAGTATCGGGGGACAGGGGGGTGAAGCTTTCTTT
>TRBJ2-6|NA|NA|TRBV29-1
CSPVRATGANVLTF
TGCAGCCCCGTCCGAGCGACTGGGGCCAACGTCCTGACTTTC
>TRBJ1-2|NA|many|TRBV29-1
CSVDSRRDRSNYGYTF
TGCAGCGTCGACAGTCGACGTGACCGCTCTAACTATGGCTACACCTTC
>TRBJ2-7|NA|NA|TRBV20-1
CSAAKTTGPDEQYF
TGCAGTGCAGCAAAAACCACGGGGCCTGACGAGCAGTACTTC
>TRBJ1-5|TRBD1|many|TRBV20-1
CSARGGTGGYQPQHF
TGCAGTGCTAGAGGCGGGACAGGGGGGTATCAGCCCCAGCATTTT
>TRBJ1-1|NA|many|TRBV5-1
CASSLGRGANTEAFF
TGCGCCAGCAGCCTCGGCCGGGGGGCGAACACTGAAGCTTTCTTT
>TRBJ1-5|TRBD1|many|TRBV24-1
CATSDSQGVANQPQHF
TGTGCCACCAGTGACTCACAGGGGGTGGCCAATCAGCCCCAGCATTTT
>TRBJ2-3|TRBD1|NA|TRBV19
CASQGASTDTQYF
TGTGCCAGTCAGGGGGCTAGCACAGATACGCAGTATTTT
>TRBJ1-5|TRBD1|few|TRBV10-3
CAISEGQEGNQPQHF
TGTGCCATCAGTGAAGGACAGGAAGGCAATCAGCCCCAGCATTTT
>TRBJ1-2|NA|NA|TRBV2
CACSPTEAANYGYTF
TGTGCCTGCAGTCCGACCGAGGCGGCTAACTATGGCTACACCTTC
>TRBJ1-3|TRBD1|NA|TRBV6-4
CANPPAGQGTSGNTIYF
TGTGCCAACCCCCCGGCAGGACAGGGTACCTCTGGAAACACCATATATTTT
>TRBJ1-1|NA|NA|TRBV30
CAWESTDTEAFF
TGTGCCTGGGAAAGTACGGACACTGAAGCTTTCTTT
>TRBJ1-6|NA|NA|TRBV5-6
CASSISGTLRVNSPLHF
TGTGCCAGCAGCATCTCCGGGACTCTGAGGGTTAATTCACCCCTCCACTTT